The clone carrying this TCR beta chain occurred a few times. Naive CD8 T cells, phenotype CD8+CD4-CCR7+CD45RA+, were sorted. It was with previously described methods and listed TCR primers that bulk TCR libraries were made. TCRdb independently ran MiXCR on the PCR reads; one entry per CDR3 protein. The sample records tens of thousands of distinct CDR3 sequences, 24% being singletons. The data were obtained in a study of molecular identifiers for immune sequencing clone quantification. In germline, CDR1 is LGHDT, CDR2 YNNKEL (reference sequence). The CDR3 spans 12 residues. Trimming took 3 bases from V and 2 from J, leaving 4 bases between them.

This sequence joins TRBV3-1 and TRBJ2-5, with D uncertain. The sequencing sample was made of naive CD8+ T cells from blood, with Jurkat cell RNA spiked in. Subset meaning: FACS-sorted CD8+CD4-CCR7+CD45RA+ naive T cells. This receptor was taken from a human donor in good health. Some libraries in this study had Jurkat cell RNA spiked in. DNA of the CDR3: TGTGCCAGCAGCCAGTTTCAAGAGACCCAGTACTTC. Translating it yields CASSQFQETQYF.